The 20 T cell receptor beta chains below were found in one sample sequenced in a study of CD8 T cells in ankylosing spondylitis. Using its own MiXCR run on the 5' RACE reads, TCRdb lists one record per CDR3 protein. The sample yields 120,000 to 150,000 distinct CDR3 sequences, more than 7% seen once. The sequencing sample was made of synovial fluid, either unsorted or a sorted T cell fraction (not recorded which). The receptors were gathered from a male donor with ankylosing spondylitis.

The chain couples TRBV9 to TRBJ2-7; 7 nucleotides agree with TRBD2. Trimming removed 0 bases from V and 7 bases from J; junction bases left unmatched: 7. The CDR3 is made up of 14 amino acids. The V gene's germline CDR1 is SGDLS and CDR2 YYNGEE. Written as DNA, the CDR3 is TGTGCCAGCAGCGTAGGCCCGGGGGAGGGGGAGCAGTACTTC. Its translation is CASSVGPGEGEQYF.

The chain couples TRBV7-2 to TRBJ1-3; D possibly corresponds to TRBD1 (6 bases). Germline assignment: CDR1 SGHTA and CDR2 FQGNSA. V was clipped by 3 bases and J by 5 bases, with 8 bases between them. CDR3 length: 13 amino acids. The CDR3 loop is CASSLGHRNTIYF. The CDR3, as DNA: TGTGCCAGCAGCTTGGGACATAGAAACACCATATATTTT.

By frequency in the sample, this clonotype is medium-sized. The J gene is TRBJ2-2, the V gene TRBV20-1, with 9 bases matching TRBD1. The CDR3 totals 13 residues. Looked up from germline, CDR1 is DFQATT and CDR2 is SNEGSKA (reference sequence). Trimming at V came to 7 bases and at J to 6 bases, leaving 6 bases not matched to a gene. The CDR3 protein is CSGRTGGSGELFF. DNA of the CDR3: TGCAGTGGCAGAACAGGGGGCTCCGGGGAGCTGTTTTTT.

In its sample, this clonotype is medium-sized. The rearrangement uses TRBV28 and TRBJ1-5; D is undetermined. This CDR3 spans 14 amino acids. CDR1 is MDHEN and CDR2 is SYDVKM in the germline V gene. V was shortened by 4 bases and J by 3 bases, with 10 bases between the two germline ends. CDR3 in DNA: TGTGCCAGCAGTTCCGAAAGGATCAATCAGCCCCAGCATTTT. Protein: CASSSERINQPQHF.

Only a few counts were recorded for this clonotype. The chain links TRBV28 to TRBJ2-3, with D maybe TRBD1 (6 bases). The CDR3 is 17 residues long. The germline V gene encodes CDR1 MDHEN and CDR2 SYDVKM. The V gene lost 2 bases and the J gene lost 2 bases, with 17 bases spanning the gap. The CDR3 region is CASSLGRPRGVTDTQYF. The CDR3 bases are TGTGCCAGCAGTTTAGGTCGGCCCAGGGGAGTCACAGATACGCAGTATTTT.

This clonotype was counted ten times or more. CDR3 residues: CSARGGGREDRSYNEQFF. DNA for the CDR3: TGCAGTGCTAGAGGAGGGGGGCGGGAGGACCGCTCCTACAATGAGCAGTTCTTC. This chain links TRBV20-1 with TRBJ2-1, with 8 bases fitting TRBD2. CDR3 length equals 18 residues. Germline CDR1 DFQATT, CDR2 SNEGSKA (reference sequence). Trimming cost V 1 base and J 0 bases; bases outside gene matches: 11.

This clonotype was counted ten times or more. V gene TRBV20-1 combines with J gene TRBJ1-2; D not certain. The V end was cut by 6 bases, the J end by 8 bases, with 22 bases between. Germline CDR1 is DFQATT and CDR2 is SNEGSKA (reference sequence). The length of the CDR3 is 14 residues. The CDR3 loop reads CSAIGPTIAEGYTF. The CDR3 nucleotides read TGCAGTGCAATAGGGCCAACTATAGCGGAAGGCTACACCTTC.

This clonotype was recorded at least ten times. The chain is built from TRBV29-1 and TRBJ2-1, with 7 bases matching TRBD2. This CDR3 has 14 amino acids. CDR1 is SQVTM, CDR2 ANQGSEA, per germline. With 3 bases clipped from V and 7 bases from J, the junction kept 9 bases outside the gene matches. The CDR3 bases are TGCAGCGTTGATGGGGCGGGAGTGCTAAATGAGCAGTTCTTC. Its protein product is CSVDGAGVLNEQFF.

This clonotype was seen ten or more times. The CDR3 loop is CASSLEAREEDTQYF. The CDR3 DNA reads as TGTGCCAGCAGCTTGGAGGCTAGGGAGGAAGATACGCAGTATTTT. This chain links TRBV5-4 with TRBJ2-3; TRBD2 is a possible D gene (6 bases). The germline gives CDR1 SGHNT, CDR2 YYREEE (reference sequence). V was clipped by 0 bases and J by 5 bases, with 13 bases between them. The CDR3 contains 15 residues.

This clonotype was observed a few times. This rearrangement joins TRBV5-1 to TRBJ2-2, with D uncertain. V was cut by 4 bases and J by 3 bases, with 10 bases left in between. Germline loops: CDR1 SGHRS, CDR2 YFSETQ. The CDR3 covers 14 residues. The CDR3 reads CASSMDAYTGELFF. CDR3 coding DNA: TGCGCCAGCAGCATGGACGCCTACACCGGGGAGCTGTTTTTT. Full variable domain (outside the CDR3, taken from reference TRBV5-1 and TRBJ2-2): KAGVTQTPRYLIKTRGQQVTLSCSPISGHRSVSWYQQTPGQGLQFLFEYFSETQRNKGNFPGRFSGRQFSNSRSEMNVSTLELGDSALYLCASSMDAYTGELFFGEGSRLTVL.

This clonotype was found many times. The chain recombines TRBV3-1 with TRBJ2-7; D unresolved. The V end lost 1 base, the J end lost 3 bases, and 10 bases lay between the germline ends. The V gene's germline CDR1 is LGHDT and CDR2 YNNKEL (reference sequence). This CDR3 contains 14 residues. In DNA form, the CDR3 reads TGTGCCAGCAGCCAAGTTTTCGCGAGCTACGAGCAGTACTTC. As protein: CASSQVFASYEQYF.

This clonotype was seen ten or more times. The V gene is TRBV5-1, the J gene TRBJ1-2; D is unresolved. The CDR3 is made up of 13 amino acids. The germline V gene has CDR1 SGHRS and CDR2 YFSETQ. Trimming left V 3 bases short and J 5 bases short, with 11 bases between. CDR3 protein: CASSYIREYGYTF. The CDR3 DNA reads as TGCGCCAGCAGCTACATCCGGGAATATGGCTACACCTTC.

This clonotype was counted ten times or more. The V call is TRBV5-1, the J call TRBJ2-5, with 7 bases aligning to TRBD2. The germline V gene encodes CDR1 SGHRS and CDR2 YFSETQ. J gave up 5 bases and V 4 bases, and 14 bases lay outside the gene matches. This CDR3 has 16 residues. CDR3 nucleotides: TGCGCCAGCAGCCCCGAGGGGCGGGGGTCCTTGGAGACCCAGTACTTC. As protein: CASSPEGRGSLETQYF.

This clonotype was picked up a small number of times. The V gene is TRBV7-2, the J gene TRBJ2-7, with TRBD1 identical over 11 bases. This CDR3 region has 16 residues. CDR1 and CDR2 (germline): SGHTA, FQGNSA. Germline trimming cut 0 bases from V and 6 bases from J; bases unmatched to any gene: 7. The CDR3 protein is CASSLASGQGASEQYF. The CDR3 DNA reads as TGTGCCAGCAGCTTAGCCTCAGGACAGGGGGCATCCGAGCAGTACTTC.

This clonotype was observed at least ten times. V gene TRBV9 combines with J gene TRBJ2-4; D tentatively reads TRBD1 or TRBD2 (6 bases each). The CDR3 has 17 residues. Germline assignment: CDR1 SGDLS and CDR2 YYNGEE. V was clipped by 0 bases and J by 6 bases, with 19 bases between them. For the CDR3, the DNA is TGTGCCAGCAGCGTAGCTACCGCGGGGCCAGGGGCAAACATTCAGTACTTC. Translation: CASSVATAGPGANIQYF. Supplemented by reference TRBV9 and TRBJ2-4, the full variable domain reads DSGVTQTPKHLITATGQRVTLRCSPRSGDLSVYWYQQSLDQGLQFLIQYYNGEERAKGNILERFSAQQFPDLHSELNLSSLELGDSALYFCASSVATAGPGANIQYFGAGTRLSVL.

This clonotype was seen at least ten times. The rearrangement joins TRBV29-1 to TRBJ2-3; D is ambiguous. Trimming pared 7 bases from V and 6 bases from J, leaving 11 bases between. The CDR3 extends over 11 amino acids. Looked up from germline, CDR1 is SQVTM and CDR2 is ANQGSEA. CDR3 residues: CSAQARDTQYF. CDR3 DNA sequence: TGCAGCGCCCAGGCTAGGGATACGCAGTATTTT.

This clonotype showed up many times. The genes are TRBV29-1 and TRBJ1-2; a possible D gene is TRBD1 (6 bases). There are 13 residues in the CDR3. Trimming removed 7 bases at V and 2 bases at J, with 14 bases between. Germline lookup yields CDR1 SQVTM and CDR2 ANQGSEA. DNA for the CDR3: TGCAGCGCGGGAATCGGGACAAACTATGGCTACACCTTC. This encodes CSAGIGTNYGYTF.

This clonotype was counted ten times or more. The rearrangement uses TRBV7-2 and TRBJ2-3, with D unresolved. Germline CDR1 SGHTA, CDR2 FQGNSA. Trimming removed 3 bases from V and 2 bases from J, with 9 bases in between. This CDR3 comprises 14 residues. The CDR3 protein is CASSFLGPTDTQYF. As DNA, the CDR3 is TGTGCCAGCAGCTTTTTAGGGCCCACAGATACGCAGTATTTT.

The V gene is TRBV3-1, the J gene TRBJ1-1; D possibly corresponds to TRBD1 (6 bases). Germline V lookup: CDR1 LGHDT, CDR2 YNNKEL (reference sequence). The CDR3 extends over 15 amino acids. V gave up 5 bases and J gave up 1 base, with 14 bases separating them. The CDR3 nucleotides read TGTGCCAGCAGCTTGATTGGGGGCACGAACACTGAAGCTTTCTTT. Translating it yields CASSLIGGTNTEAFF.

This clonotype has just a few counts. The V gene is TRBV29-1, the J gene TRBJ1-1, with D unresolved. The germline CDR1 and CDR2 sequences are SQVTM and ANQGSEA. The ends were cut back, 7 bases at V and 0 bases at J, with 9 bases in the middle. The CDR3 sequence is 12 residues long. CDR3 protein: CSAGPLNTEAFF. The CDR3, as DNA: TGCAGCGCAGGACCTCTGAACACTGAAGCTTTCTTT. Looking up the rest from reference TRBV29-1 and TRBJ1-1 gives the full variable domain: SAVISQKPSRDICQRGTSLTIQCQVDSQVTMMFWYRQQPGQSLTLIATANQGSEATYESGFVIDKFPISRPNLTFSTLTVSNMSPEDSSIYLCSAGPLNTEAFFGQGTRLTVV.